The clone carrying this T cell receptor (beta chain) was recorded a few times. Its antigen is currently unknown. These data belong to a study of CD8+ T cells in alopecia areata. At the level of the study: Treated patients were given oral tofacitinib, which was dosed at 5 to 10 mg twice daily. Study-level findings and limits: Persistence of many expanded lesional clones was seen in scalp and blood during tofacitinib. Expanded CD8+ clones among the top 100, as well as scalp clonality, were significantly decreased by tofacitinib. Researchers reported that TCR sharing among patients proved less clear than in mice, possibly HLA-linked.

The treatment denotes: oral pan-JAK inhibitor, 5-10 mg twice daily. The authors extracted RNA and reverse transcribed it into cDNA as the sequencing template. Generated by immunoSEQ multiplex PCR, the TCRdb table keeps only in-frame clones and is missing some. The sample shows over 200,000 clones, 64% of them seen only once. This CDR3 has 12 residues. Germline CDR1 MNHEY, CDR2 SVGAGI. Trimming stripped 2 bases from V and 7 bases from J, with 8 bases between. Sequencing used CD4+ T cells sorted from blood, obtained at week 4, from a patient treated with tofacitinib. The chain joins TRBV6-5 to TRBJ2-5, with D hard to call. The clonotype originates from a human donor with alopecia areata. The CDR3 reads CASSYPAGTQYF. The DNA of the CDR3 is TGTGCCAGCAGTTACCCTGCAGGGACCCAGTACTTC.